What follows are 15 T cell receptor beta chains derived from one specimen sequenced in a study of blood T cell repertoires in COVID-19 (dated by TCRdb to about 2020). Preparation of the library involved the immunoSEQ multiplex PCR assay. This is the immuneACCESS table as TCRdb keeps it, with only in-frame sequences that have V and J called. A part of the clones is gone; compared with another copy, unresolved V genes explain less than half, and the rest is unexplained. Counted in this sample were approximately 170,000 clones; 70% to 80% of them appeared once. The top ten hold around 17% of the sample. The specimen was PBMCs or T cells enriched from blood (not recorded which). These receptors came from an older woman in a cohort exposed to, infected with or recovered from COVID-19 (not recorded which).

This clone has just one count. The chain employs TRBV7-2 and TRBJ2-2, with D possibly TRBD1 on 5 matching bases. Germline V gene lookup returns CDR1 SGHTA and CDR2 FQGNSA. CDR3 size: 13 residues. Deletions cut 3 bases from V and 7 bases from J, with 9 bases between. CDR3 sequence (DNA): TGTGCCAGCAGCTTCCAGGGAATCGGGGAGCTGTTTTTT. Translated, it gives CASSFQGIGELFF.

As to this clone: The same CDR3 arises from other DNA sequences in this sample as well. The chain carries TRBV5-4 and TRBJ2-5, with D tentatively TRBD2 (6 bases). This CDR3 is built from 14 residues. V dropped 0 bases and J dropped 2 bases, with 8 bases sitting between them. The V gene's germline CDR1 is SGHNT and CDR2 YYREEE (reference sequence). CDR3: CASSLAAGQETQYF. CDR3 sequence (DNA): TGTGCCAGCAGCTTGGCCGCGGGGCAAGAGACCCAGTACTTC.

The rearrangement links TRBV6-2 or TRBV6-3 to TRBJ2-4; weak D call: TRBD2 (6 bases). Deletions cut 3 bases from V and 7 bases from J, with 10 bases between. The CDR3 consists of 13 residues. The V gene's germline CDR1 is MNHEY and CDR2 SVGEGT. The CDR3 coding sequence is TGTGCCAGCAGTTATGCAGGGAGGAACATTCAGTACTTC. The encoded protein is CASSYAGRNIQYF.

This chain links TRBV27 with TRBJ1-2; D call uncertain. This CDR3 has 16 amino acids. Trimming left V 5 bases short and J 2 bases short, with 18 bases between. CDR1 MNHEY and CDR2 SMNVEV come from the germline V gene (reference sequence). Here the CDR3 reads CASSRDPRADNYGYTF. DNA for the CDR3: TGTGCCAGCAGTCGGGATCCCCGCGCCGACAACTATGGCTACACCTTC.

In its sample, this clone was seen once. This chain uses TRBV5-1 with TRBJ1-2; TRBD1 agrees at 7 bases. The CDR3 is 15 amino acids. Trimming took 0 bases from V and 8 from J; bases not matched to a gene: 10. Germline loops: CDR1 SGHRS, CDR2 YFSETQ. The DNA of the CDR3 is TGCGCCAGCAGCTTGGCCGGGACAGCGGCGGAAGGCTACACCTTC. Amino acids: CASSLAGTAAEGYTF.

The chain has TRBV18 and TRBJ1-2; D is ambiguous. Trimming took off 3 bases at V and 2 bases at J, with 13 bases between the two ends. This CDR3 is 15 amino acids long. Looked up from germline, CDR1 is KGHSH and CDR2 is LQKENI. The CDR3, as DNA: TGTGCCAGCTCACCTAACTACTCGAGAAACTATGGCTACACCTTC. Protein product: CASSPNYSRNYGYTF.

The chain uses TRBV7-9 and TRBJ2-3; tentatively, D is TRBD1 (6 bases). CDR3 length: 15 amino acids. Germline CDR1 reads SEHNR; CDR2 reads FQNEAQ (reference sequence). Trimming took off 5 bases at V and 1 base at J, with 13 bases between the two ends. The CDR3 sequence: CASSLQGIGTDTQYF. The DNA of the CDR3 is TGTGCCAGCAGCCTTCAGGGGATTGGCACAGATACGCAGTATTTT.

This sequence joins TRBV3-1 (or the pseudogene TRBV3-2) and TRBJ1-1, with 7 bases identical to TRBD1. Germline V lookup: CDR1 LGHDT, CDR2 YNNKEL (reference sequence). V was pared by 1 base and J by 1 base, with 3 bases of the junction left unmatched. The CDR3 spans 15 residues. The DNA for the CDR3 is TGTGCCAGCAGCCAAGGGGGGACAGCGAACACTGAAGCTTTCTTT. It specifies CASSQGGTANTEAFF.

The chain is built from TRBV19 and TRBJ2-2; 10 nucleotides align to TRBD1. Losses at the gene ends were 5 bases for V and 6 bases for J; bases not matched to a gene: 3. CDR3 length equals 14 residues. CDR1 and CDR2 from the germline V gene are LNHDA and SQIVND (reference sequence). CDR3 DNA sequence: TGTGCCAGTAGTCAAGGGACAGGGGCCGGGGAGCTGTTTTTT. Its translation: CASSQGTGAGELFF.

In this sample, this clone turned up once. Here the CDR3 DNA reads TGTGCCAGCAGTGAATGGAACAGACCTGAGGAAGCTTTCTTT. It codes for CASSEWNRPEEAFF. V gene TRBV2 combines with J gene TRBJ1-1; no clear D. CDR3 length: 14 residues. CDR1 is SNHLY and CDR2 is FYNNEI in the germline V gene. Trimming shortened V by 2 bases and J by 8 bases, and 15 bases separated the two germline ends.

The chain links TRBV29-1 to TRBJ2-1; possible D gene TRBD2, 5 bases. The V end was cut by 1 base, the J end by 6 bases, with 19 bases between. This CDR3 comprises 16 residues. Germline CDR1 SQVTM, CDR2 ANQGSEA. Here the CDR3 reads CSVEAGSPAGVNEQFF. The CDR3 DNA is TGCAGCGTTGAAGCAGGAAGTCCGGCGGGTGTCAATGAGCAGTTCTTC.

V is TRBV7-2 and J is TRBJ2-3, with D possibly TRBD2 on 6 matching bases. CDR3 size: 15 residues. Trimming cost V 2 bases and J 2 bases, with 11 bases left between them. Germline V gene sequence: CDR1 SGHTA, CDR2 FQGNSA. This CDR3 reads CASSLPSGYTDTQYF. DNA for the CDR3: TGTGCCAGCAGCTTACCAAGCGGGTACACAGATACGCAGTATTTT.

Only one count was recorded for this clone. The J gene is TRBJ1-4, the V gene TRBV18; D perhaps matches TRBD1 (5 bases). V was shortened by 6 bases and J by 3 bases, with 20 bases between the two germline ends. The CDR3 spans 17 residues. Germline V gene data show CDR1 as KGHSH and CDR2 as LQKENI. The DNA of the CDR3 is TGTGCCAGCTCCCCTTCGTGGGGACTTGCGGCTAATGAAAAACTGTTTTTT. This codes for CASSPSWGLAANEKLFF.

The rearrangement uses TRBV5-5 and TRBJ2-1, with D hard to call. The CDR3 loop spans 15 amino acids. Between the trimmed V and J ends, which lost 0 bases and 2 bases, there was a span of 9 bases. Looked up from germline, CDR1 is SGHKS and CDR2 is YYEKEE (reference sequence). CDR3 coding DNA: TGTGCCAGCAGCTTGGAAGCGTCGGCCTACAATGAGCAGTTCTTC. Amino acids: CASSLEASAYNEQFF.

This sequence joins TRBV9 and TRBJ2-7, with D perhaps TRBD1 (5 bases). Trimming stripped 3 bases from V and 7 bases from J, with 11 bases between. Germline V gene sequence: CDR1 SGDLS, CDR2 YYNGEE. The CDR3 covers 12 residues. CDR3 in amino acids: CASSGQSREQYF. CDR3 nucleotides: TGTGCCAGCAGCGGACAGTCCAGGGAGCAGTACTTC.